What follows are 3 T cell receptor beta chains derived from one specimen sequenced in a study of T cells in Graves' hyperthyroidism and ophthalmopathy. Using RNA transcripts as the source, TCR beta CDR3 regions were amplified. With the HTBI primer set, the TCR CDR3 went through a first round of RT-PCR. TCRdb fed the multiplex PCR reads into MiXCR, producing one record per CDR3 protein. This sample has fewer than 700,000 distinct CDR3 sequences; around 15% occur once, and the top ten carry about 3.8%. Sample: blood. Receptors were obtained from a woman aged 30 to 39 with Graves' hyperthyroidism.

The chain links TRBV28 to TRBJ1-5; tentative D call: TRBD1 (5 bases). The CDR3 spans 15 residues. Germline CDR1 reads MDHEN; CDR2 reads SYDVKM. V was trimmed by 7 bases and J by 3 bases, leaving 16 bases between them. In DNA form, the CDR3 reads TGTGCCAGCACCAAAAGGGGCGGACTCAATCAGCCCCAGCATTTT. Its translation: CASTKRGGLNQPQHF.

This clonotype was picked up many times. The rearrangement links TRBV15 to TRBJ2-5, with 10 bases lining up with TRBD2. There are 20 residues in the CDR3. After removal of 3 bases from V and 5 bases from J, the junction contained 21 bases not matched to a gene. The germline V gene encodes CDR1 LNHNV and CDR2 YYDKDF (reference sequence). The CDR3 DNA is TGTGCCACCAGCAGTAGTCTAGCGGGAGCCCCTACCGTACCTTGGGAGACCCAGTACTTC. It encodes CATSSSLAGAPTVPWETQYF. Together with reference TRBV15 and TRBJ2-5, the CDR3 gives the full variable domain: DAMVIQNPRYQVTQFGKPVTLSCSQTLNHNVMYWYQQKSSQAPKLLFHYYDKDFNNEADTPDNFQSRRPNTSFCFLDIRSPGLGDTAMYLCATSSSLAGAPTVPWETQYFGPGTRLLVL.

This clonotype was counted many times. This rearrangement joins TRBV24-1 to TRBJ2-1, with 9 bases that match TRBD2. The germline CDR1 and CDR2 sequences are KGHDR and SFDVKD. The CDR3 is 19 residues long. The V segment lost 3 bases and the J segment 5 bases; nucleotides outside the gene matches: 16. CDR3 loop: CATSDTLTSGRSNNNEQFF. The CDR3 DNA reads as TGTGCCACCAGTGATACCCTGACTAGCGGTCGATCGAACAACAATGAGCAGTTCTTC.